These 9 T cell receptor beta chains originate from one sample sequenced in a study of blood T cell repertoires in COVID-19 (dated by TCRdb to 2020 to 2021). The library was prepared using the immunoSEQ multiplex PCR assay. Drawn from immuneACCESS, this table holds only the in-frame rearrangements with V and J called that TCRdb kept. Clones are partly lost; checked studies trace under half to an unresolved V gene and leave the rest unexplained. This sample has tens of thousands of clones in its table, and more than 90% of those were observed once. The ten largest clones take up about 8.9% of the sample. The sample consisted of peripheral blood. The receptors stem from a human donor in a cohort sampled during active COVID-19.

The rearrangement uses TRBV28 and TRBJ1-2, with TRBD1 matching over 7 bases. The CDR3 covers 13 residues. J lost 2 bases, V lost 5 bases, and 2 bases had no gene match. CDR1 and CDR2 (germline): MDHEN, SYDVKM. Written as DNA, the CDR3 is TGTGCCAGCAGTACACAGGGGAACTATGGCTACACCTTC. It codes for CASSTQGNYGYTF.

V usage is TRBV27 and J usage is TRBJ1-5, with D unclear. Germline assignment: CDR1 MNHEY and CDR2 SMNVEV (reference sequence). The CDR3 is 17 amino acids. Trimming removed 2 bases at V and 4 bases at J, with 18 bases between. The CDR3 reads CASSLPRVVLSNQPQHF. The CDR3 DNA reads TGTGCCAGCAGTTTACCCCGGGTCGTATTGTCTAATCAGCCCCAGCATTTT.

The V call is TRBV6-5, the J call TRBJ1-5; maybe TRBD1 (5 bases). This CDR3 is 14 amino acids long. Germline V gene data show CDR1 as MNHEY and CDR2 as SVGAGI. The ends were cut back, 5 bases at V and 5 bases at J, with 13 bases in the middle. The CDR3 DNA is TGTGCCAGCAGTCCGGTCACGGGGGATCAGCCCCAGCATTTT. Translated: CASSPVTGDQPQHF.

This clone was counted between two and nine times. The V gene is TRBV24-1, the J gene TRBJ1-2; TRBD1 might be the D (5 bases). Trimming cost V 4 bases and J 6 bases, with 14 bases left between them. This CDR3 has 14 amino acids. Germline V lookup: CDR1 KGHDR, CDR2 SFDVKD. The chain's CDR3 is CATSEGRALDGYTF. CDR3 DNA: TGTGCCACCAGTGAGGGCAGGGCATTGGATGGCTACACCTTC.

The V and J genes are TRBV4-3 and TRBJ1-1; D unclear. CDR1 is LGHNA, CDR2 YSLEER, per germline. The CDR3 runs to 16 residues. Trimming shortened V by 0 bases and J by 0 bases, and 11 bases separated the two germline ends. The CDR3 is CASSQDLSFMNTEAFF. The CDR3 DNA is TGCGCCAGCAGCCAAGACCTTTCTTTTATGAACACTGAAGCTTTCTTT.

The rearrangement joins TRBV30 to TRBJ2-2; 7 nucleotides agree with TRBD2. The V segment lost 0 bases and the J segment 3 bases; nucleotides outside the gene matches: 7. This CDR3 region has 16 residues. Germline lookup yields CDR1 GTSNPN and CDR2 SVGIG (reference sequence). CDR3 DNA sequence: TGTGCCTGGAGTGTACTACCAGCGGGATACACCGGGGAGCTGTTTTTT. Translated: CAWSVLPAGYTGELFF. Full variable domain (outside the CDR3, taken from reference TRBV30 and TRBJ2-2): SQTIHQWPATLVQPVGSPLSLECTVEGTSNPNLYWYRQAAGRGLQLLFYSVGIGQISSEVPQNLSASRPQDRQFILSSKKLLLSDSGFYLCAWSVLPAGYTGELFFGEGSRLTVL.

In DNA form, the CDR3 reads TGCGCCAGCAGCCAAGGAACCGGGACAGGGCTCTCTGGAAACACCATATATTTT. This sequence encodes CASSQGTGTGLSGNTIYF. The chain joins TRBV4-3 to TRBJ1-3, with 9 bases that match TRBD1. CDR1 is LGHNA, CDR2 YSLEER, per germline. The V gene end was trimmed by 1 base and the J gene end by 0 bases; junction bases not matched to a gene: 7. This CDR3 contains 18 residues.

The rearrangement joins TRBV5-1 to TRBJ2-3; a weak D match, TRBD2 (5 bases). Between the trimmed V and J ends, which lost 0 bases and 4 bases, there was a span of 12 bases. This CDR3 is built from 15 residues. Germline CDR1 is SGHRS and CDR2 is YFSETQ. CDR3 region: CASSLVVGASDTQYF. The CDR3 DNA is TGCGCCAGCAGCTTGGTGGTGGGAGCCTCAGATACGCAGTATTTT. The variable domain in full, with the rest retrieved from reference TRBV5-1 and TRBJ2-3, is KAGVTQTPRYLIKTRGQQVTLSCSPISGHRSVSWYQQTPGQGLQFLFEYFSETQRNKGNFPGRFSGRQFSNSRSEMNVSTLELGDSALYLCASSLVVGASDTQYFGPGTRLTVL.

V usage is TRBV6-2 or TRBV6-3 and J usage is TRBJ2-7; D may be TRBD2 (6 bases). The V end lost 5 bases, the J end lost 7 bases, and 15 bases lay between the germline ends. The germline V gene has CDR1 MNHEY and CDR2 SVGEGT. This CDR3 has 13 residues. The CDR3: CASSPRTNLEQYF. DNA for the CDR3: TGTGCCAGCAGTCCCCGGACTAACCTTGAGCAGTACTTC.